Here is one T cell receptor beta chain with its context. This sample's treatment: roughly 19 received Ad26.COV2.S at low or high dose, single or two shots; 5 received placebo; per-sample allocation not given. Collection of samples fell on day 63 after the first vaccine or placebo injection. This person who donated was an adult of 18-55 years in Boston. Spike of the Wuhan-strain SARS-CoV-2 was expressed by an Ad26 vector, which formed the vaccine. In germline, CDR1 is SGDLS, CDR2 YYNGEE. Trimming cost V 0 bases and J 7 bases; bases outside gene matches: 12. The CDR3 is 17 residues long. The sample belongs to a study of Ad26.COV2.S vaccination and SARS-CoV-2 variants. Study background: The donor was enrolled in the Ad26.COV2.S arm of the COV1001 trial. By the intramuscular route, Ad26.COV2.S was given once, or twice 56 days apart.

Assay: immunoSEQ multiplex PCR; the TCRdb copy retains only in-frame clones and omits some. The sample records roughly 400,000 clones, 70% to 90% being singletons. This TCR was recovered from a person between 18 and 65 years old who received the Ad26.COV2.S COVID-19 vaccine or a placebo. The chain links TRBV9 to TRBJ2-7; TRBD1 matches at 11 bases. The sequencing used peripheral blood, collected in a trial of Ad26.COV2.S vaccine versus placebo. CDR3 DNA sequence: TGTGCCAGCAGCGTAGCTCCCGGGACAGGGGGGTCTGGGGAGCAGTACTTC. This codes for CASSVAPGTGGSGEQYF.